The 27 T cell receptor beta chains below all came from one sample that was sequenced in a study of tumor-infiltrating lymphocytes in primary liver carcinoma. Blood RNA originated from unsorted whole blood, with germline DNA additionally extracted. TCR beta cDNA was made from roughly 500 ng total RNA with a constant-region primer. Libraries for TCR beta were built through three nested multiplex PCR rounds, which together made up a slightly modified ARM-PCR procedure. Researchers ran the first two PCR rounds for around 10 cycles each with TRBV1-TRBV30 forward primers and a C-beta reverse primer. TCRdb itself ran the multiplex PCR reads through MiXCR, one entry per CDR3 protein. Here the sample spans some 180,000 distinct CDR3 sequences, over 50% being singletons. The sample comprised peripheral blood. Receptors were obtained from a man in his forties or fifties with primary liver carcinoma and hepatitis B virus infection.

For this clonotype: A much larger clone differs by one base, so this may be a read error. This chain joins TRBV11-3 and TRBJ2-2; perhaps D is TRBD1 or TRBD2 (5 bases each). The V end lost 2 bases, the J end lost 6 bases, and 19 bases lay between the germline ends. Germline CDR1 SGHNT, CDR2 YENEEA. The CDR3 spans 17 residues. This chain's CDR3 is CASSLWPGTFSSGELFF. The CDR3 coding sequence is TGTGCCAGCAGCTTATGGCCCGGGACCTTCTCCTCCGGGGAGCTGTTTTTT.

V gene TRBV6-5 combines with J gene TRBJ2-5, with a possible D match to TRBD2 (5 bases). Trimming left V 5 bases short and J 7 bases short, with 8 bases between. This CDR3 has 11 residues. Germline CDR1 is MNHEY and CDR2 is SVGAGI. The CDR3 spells CASSTGVTQYF. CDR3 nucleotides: TGTGCCAGCAGTACCGGGGTGACCCAGTACTTC.

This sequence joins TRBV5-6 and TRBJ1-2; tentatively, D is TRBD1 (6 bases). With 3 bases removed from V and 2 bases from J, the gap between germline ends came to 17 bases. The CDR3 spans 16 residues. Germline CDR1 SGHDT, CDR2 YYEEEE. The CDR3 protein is CASSWEQFRGNYGYTF. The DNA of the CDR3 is TGTGCCAGCAGCTGGGAACAGTTCAGGGGCAACTATGGCTACACCTTC.

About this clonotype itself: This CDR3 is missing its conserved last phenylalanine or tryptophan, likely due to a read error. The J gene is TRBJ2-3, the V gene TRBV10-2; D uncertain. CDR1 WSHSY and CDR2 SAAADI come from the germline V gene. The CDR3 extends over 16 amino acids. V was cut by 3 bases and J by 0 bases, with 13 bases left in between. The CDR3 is CASSDLGKPSTDTQYY. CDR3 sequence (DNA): TGCGCCAGCAGTGATCTAGGGAAGCCTAGCACAGATACGCAGTATTAT.

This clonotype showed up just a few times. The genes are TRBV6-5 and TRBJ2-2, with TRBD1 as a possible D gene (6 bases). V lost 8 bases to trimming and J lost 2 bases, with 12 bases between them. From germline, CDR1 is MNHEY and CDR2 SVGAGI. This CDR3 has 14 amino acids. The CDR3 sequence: CASGRGVNTGELFF. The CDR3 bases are TGTGCCAGCGGCAGGGGAGTAAACACCGGGGAGCTGTTTTTT.

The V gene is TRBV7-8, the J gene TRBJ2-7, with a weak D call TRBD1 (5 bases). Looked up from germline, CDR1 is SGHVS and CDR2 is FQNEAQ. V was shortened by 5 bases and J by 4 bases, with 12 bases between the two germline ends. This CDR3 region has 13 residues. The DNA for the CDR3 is TGTGCCAGCAGCAGCTCAAGGGGATACGAGCAGTACTTC. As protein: CASSSSRGYEQYF.

The DNA of the CDR3 is TGCAGCGTTGAAGGAGCGCCAGGAAGCTCCTACGAGCAGTACTTC. It codes for CSVEGAPGSSYEQYF. The chain links TRBV29-1 to TRBJ2-7; no reliable D call. The CDR3 spans 15 residues. Deletions cut 1 base from V and 0 bases from J, with 13 bases between. Germline V gene data show CDR1 as SQVTM and CDR2 as ANQGSEA.

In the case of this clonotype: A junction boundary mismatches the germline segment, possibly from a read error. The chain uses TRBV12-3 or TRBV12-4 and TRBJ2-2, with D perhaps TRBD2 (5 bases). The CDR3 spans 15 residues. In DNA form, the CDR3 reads TGTGCCAGCAGTTTACAGGTTACGAACACCGGGGAGCTGTCTTTT. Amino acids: CASSLQVTNTGELSF.

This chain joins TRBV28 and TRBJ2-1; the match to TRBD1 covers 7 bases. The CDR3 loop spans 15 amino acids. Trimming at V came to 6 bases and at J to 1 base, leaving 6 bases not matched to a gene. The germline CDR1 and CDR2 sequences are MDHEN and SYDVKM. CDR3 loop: CASSMRGPSYNEQFF. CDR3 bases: TGTGCCAGCAGCATGAGGGGGCCATCCTACAATGAGCAGTTCTTC. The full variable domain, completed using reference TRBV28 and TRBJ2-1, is DVKVTQSSRYLVKRTGEKVFLECVQDMDHENMFWYRQDPGLGLRLIYFSYDVKMKEKGDIPEGYSVSREKKERFSLILESASTNQTSMYLCASSMRGPSYNEQFFGPGTRLTVL.

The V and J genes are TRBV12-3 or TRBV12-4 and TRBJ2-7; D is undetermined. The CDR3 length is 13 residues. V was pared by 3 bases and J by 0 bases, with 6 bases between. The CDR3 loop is CASSLADSYEQYF. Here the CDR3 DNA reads TGTGCCAGCAGTTTGGCCGACTCCTACGAGCAGTACTTC.

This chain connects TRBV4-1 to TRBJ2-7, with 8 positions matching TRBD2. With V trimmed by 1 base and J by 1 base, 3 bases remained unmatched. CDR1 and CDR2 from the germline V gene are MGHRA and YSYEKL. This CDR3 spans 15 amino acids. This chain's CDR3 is CASSQGPSGSYEQYF. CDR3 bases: TGCGCCAGCAGCCAAGGTCCTAGCGGGTCCTACGAGCAGTACTTC.

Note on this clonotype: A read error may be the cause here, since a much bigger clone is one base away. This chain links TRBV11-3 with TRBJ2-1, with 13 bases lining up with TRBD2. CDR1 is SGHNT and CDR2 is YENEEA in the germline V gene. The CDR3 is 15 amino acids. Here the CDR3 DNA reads TGTGCCGGCAGCGGGGAACTAGCGGGAGGGGATGAGCAGTTCTTC. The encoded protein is CAGSGELAGGDEQFF.

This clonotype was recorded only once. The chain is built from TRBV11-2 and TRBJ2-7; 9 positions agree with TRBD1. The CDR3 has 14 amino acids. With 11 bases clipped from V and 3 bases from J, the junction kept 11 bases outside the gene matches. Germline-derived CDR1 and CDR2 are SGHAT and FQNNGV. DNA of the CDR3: TGTGCCGGCCGACCTACAGGGGGCTACTACGAGCAGTACTTC. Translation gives CAGRPTGGYYEQYF.

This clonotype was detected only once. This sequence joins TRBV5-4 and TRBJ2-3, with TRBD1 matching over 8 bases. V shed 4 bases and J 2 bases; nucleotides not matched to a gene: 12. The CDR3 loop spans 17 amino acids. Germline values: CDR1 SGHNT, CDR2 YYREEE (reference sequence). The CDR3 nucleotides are TGTGCCAGCAGCCCACCGACAGGGGAAGAACCCACAGATACGCAGTATTTT. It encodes CASSPPTGEEPTDTQYF.

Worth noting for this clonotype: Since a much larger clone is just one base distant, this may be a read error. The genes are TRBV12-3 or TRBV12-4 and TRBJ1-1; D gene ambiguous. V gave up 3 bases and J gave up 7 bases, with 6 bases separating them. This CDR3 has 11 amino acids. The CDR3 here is CASSLTNEAFF. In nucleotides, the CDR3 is TGTGCCAGCAGTTTGACAAATGAAGCTTTCTTT.

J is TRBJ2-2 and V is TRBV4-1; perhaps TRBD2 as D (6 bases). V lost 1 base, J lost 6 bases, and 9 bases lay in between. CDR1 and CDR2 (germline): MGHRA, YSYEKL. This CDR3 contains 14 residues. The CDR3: CASSQAPGAGELFF. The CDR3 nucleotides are TGCGCCAGCAGCCAAGCCCCGGGGGCCGGGGAGCTGTTTTTT.

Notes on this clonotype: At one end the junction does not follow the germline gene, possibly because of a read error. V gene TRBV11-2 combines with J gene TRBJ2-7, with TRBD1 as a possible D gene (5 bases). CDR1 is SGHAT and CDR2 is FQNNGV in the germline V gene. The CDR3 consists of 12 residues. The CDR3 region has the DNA TGTGCCAGTAGCTCACAGGAATACGAGCAGTACTTC. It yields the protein CASSSQEYEQYF.

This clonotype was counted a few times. CDR3 bases: TGCAGCGTTGCAGCGGGAGTTTACGATGAGCAGTTCTTC. It translates to CSVAAGVYDEQFF. V gene TRBV29-1 combines with J gene TRBJ2-1; 8 bases fit TRBD2. This CDR3 spans 13 amino acids. The germline CDR1 and CDR2 sequences are SQVTM and ANQGSEA. Trimming removed 4 bases from V and 8 bases from J; junction bases left unmatched: 7.

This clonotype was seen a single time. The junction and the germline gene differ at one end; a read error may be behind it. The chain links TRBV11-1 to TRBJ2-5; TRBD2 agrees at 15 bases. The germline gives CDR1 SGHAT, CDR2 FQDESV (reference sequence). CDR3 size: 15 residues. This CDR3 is CVSSRGLAGGETQYF. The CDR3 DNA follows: TGTGTCAGCAGCCGTGGACTAGCGGGAGGGGAGACCCAATACTTC.

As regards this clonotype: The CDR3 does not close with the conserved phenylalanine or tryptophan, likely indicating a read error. The CDR3 loop reads CAIRPGEGGETQYI. The CDR3, as DNA: TGTGCCATCAGGCCAGGGGAAGGCGGGGAGACCCAGTACATC. V gene TRBV10-3 combines with J gene TRBJ2-5; a possible D gene is TRBD1 (6 bases). The CDR3 spans 14 residues. Germline loops: CDR1 ENHRY, CDR2 SYGVKD. Trimming shortened V by 6 bases and J by 5 bases, and 16 bases separated the two germline ends.

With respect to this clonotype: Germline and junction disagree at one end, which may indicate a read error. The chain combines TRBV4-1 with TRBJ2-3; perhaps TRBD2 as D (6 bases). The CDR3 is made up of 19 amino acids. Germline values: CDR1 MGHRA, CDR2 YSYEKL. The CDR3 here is CAGSLKSLSGALSTDTQYF. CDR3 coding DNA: TGCGCCGGCAGCCTTAAATCACTATCGGGAGCTCTGAGCACAGATACGCAGTATTTT.

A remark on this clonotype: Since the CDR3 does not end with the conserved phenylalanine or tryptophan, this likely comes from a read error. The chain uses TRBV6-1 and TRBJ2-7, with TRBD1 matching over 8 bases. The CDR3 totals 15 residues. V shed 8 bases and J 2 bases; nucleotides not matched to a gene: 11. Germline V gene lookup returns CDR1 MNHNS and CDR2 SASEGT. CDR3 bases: TGTGCCAGCGGAACCACAGGGACAGGCACCTACGAGCAGTACCTC. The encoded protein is CASGTTGTGTYEQYL.

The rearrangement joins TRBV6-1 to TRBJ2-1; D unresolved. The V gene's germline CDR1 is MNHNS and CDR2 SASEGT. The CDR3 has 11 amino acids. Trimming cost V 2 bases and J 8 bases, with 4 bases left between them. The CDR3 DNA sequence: TGTGCCAGCAGTGAACAGGATGAGCAGTTCTTC. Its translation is CASSEQDEQFF.

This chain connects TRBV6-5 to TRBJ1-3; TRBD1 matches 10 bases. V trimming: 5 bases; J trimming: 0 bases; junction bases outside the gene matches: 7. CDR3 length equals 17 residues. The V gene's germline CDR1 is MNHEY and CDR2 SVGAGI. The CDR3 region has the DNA TGTGCCAGCAGTCCCGGGACAGGGGCGAGCTCTGGAAACACCATATATTTT. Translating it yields CASSPGTGASSGNTIYF.

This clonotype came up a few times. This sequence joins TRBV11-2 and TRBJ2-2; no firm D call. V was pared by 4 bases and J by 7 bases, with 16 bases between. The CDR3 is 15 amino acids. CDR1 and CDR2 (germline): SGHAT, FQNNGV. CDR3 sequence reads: CASSSRRLLLGELFF. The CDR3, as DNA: TGTGCCAGCAGCTCGAGGCGACTGCTACTCGGGGAGCTGTTTTTT. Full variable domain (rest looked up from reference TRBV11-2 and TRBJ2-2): EAGVAQSPRYKIIEKRQSVAFWCNPISGHATLYWYQQILGQGPKLLIQFQNNGVVDDSQLPKDRFSAERLKGVDSTLKIQPAKLEDSAVYLCASSSRRLLLGELFFGEGSRLTVL.

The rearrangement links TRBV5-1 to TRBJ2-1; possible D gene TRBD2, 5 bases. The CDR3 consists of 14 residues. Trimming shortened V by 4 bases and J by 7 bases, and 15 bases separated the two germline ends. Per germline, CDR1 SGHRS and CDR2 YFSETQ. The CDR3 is CASSRGRTTNEQFF. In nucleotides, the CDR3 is TGCGCCAGCAGCCGCGGGCGCACCACGAATGAGCAGTTCTTC.

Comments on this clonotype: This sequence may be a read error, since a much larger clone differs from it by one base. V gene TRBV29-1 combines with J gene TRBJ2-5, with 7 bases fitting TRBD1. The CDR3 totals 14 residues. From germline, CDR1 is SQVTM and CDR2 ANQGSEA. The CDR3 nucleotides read TGCAACGTTGAAGACCCGGGACAGCGAGAGACCCAGTACTTC. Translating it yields CNVEDPGQRETQYF.